These 2 T cell receptor beta chains were all obtained from the same sample, sequenced in a study of T cells after yellow fever vaccination. TCRdb analysed the 5' RACE reads with MiXCR anew, one entry per CDR3 protein. The data show a few hundred thousand distinct CDR3 sequences, 18% seen once. The material was PBMCs, obtained before the yellow fever booster vaccination. The receptors derive from a man between 18 and 35 years old who received the YFV17D yellow fever vaccine.

This chain links TRBV7-2 with TRBJ1-1; D call uncertain. Trimming took off 5 bases at V and 4 bases at J, with 14 bases between the two ends. This CDR3 region has 14 residues. Per the germline V gene, CDR1 is SGHTA and CDR2 is FQGNSA. The CDR3 DNA is TGTGCCAGCAGCCCTGACCCCCTAGGCACTGAAGCTTTCTTT. Its protein is CASSPDPLGTEAFF.

This clonotype was counted a few times. V usage is TRBV20-1 and J usage is TRBJ2-6; TRBD1 is a possible D gene (5 bases). V was cut by 5 bases and J by 1 base, with 18 bases left in between. The CDR3 is 17 residues long. Germline V gene data show CDR1 as DFQATT and CDR2 as SNEGSKA (reference sequence). The CDR3 spells CSAVGRQGMSGANVLTF. CDR3 DNA sequence: TGCAGTGCTGTGGGGCGGCAGGGTATGTCTGGGGCCAACGTCCTGACTTTC.